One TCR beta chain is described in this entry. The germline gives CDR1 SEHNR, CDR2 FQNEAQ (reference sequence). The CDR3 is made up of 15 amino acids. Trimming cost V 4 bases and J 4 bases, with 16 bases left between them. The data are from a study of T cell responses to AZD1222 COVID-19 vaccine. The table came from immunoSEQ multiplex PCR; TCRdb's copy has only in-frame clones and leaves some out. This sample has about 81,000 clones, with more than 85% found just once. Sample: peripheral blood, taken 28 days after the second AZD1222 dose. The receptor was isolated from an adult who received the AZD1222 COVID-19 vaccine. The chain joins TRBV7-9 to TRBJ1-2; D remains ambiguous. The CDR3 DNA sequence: TGTGCCAGCAGCTCCCAGCTCGTCACCGGCTATGGCTACACCTTC. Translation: CASSSQLVTGYGYTF.